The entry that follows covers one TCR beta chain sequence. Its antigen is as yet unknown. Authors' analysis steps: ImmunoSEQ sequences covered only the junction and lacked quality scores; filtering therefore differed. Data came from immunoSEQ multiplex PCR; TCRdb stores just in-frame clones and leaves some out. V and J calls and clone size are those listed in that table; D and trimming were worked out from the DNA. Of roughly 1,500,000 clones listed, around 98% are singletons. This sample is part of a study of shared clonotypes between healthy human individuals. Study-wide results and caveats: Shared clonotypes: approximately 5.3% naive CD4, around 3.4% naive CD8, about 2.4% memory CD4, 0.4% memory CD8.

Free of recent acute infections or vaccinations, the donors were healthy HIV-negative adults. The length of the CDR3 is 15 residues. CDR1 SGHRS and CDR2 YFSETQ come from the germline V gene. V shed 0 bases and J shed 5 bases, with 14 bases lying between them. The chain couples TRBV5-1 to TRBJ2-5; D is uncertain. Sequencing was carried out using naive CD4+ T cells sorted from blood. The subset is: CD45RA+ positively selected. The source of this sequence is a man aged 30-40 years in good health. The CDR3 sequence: CASSLDVAKGETQYF. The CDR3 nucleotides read TGCGCCAGCAGCTTGGACGTGGCGAAAGGGGAGACCCAGTACTTC.